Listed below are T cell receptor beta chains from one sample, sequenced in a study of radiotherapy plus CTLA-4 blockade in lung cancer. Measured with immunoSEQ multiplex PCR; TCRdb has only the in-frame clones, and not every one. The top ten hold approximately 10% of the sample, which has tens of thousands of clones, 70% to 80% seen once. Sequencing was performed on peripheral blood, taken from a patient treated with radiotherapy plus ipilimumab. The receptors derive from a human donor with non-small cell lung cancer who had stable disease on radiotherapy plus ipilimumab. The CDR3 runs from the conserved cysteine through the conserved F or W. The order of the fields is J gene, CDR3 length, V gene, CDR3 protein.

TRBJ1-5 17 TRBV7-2 CASSPLLDSHSNQPQHF
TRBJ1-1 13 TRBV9 CASSVRGDTEAFF
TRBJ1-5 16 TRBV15 CATSRGLRYSNQPQHF
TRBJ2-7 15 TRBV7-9 CASSLMGGSSYEQYF
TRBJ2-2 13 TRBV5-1 CASSLIRAGELFF
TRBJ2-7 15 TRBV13 CASSLGRGPSYEQYF
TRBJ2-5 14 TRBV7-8 CASSTYRGPETQYF
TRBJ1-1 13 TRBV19 CASSPGSRLEAFF
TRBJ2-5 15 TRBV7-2 CASSLLGPGGETQYF
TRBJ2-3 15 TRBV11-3 CASSPGDRTTDTQYF
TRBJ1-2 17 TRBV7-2 CASSLVFTQGLGDGYTF
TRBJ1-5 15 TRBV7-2 CASSLYDIRGQPQHF
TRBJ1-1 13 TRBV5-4 CASRPYWMTEAFF
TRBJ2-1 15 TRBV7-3 CASRKERGGTNEQFF
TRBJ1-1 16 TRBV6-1 CASSDADTQGNTEAFF